Each of the 21 T cell receptor beta chains below was sequenced from the same sample in a study of blood T cell repertoires in COVID-19. TCRdb's table, derived via immunoSEQ multiplex PCR, lists solely in-frame clones and lacks some. Among roughly 300,000 clones, about nine tenths were seen once, and the ten largest hold roughly 1.6%. Sequenced sample: peripheral blood. Receptor source: a woman between 35 and 50 years old who had recovered from COVID-19.

This rearrangement joins TRBV7-8 to TRBJ2-2, with a tentative D call TRBD1 (6 bases). Trimming removed 5 bases from V and 4 bases from J, with 11 bases in between. CDR1 SGHVS and CDR2 FQNEAQ come from the germline V gene. The CDR3 is 14 residues long. CDR3 sequence (DNA): TGTGCCAGCAGCCCGTACAGGGTCACCGGGGAGCTGTTTTTT. Translation gives CASSPYRVTGELFF.

This sequence joins TRBV7-3 and TRBJ2-5, with 10 bases lining up with TRBD2. V lost 2 bases, J lost 0 bases, and 3 bases stayed unmatched. The CDR3 covers 16 residues. Germline assignment: CDR1 SGHTA and CDR2 FQGTGA. For the CDR3, the DNA is TGTGCCAGCAGCTTATCCGGGACTAGCGACCAAGAGACCCAGTACTTC. It translates to CASSLSGTSDQETQYF.

This chain connects TRBV20-1 to TRBJ2-5; a weak D match, TRBD1 (5 bases). CDR3 size: 11 residues. The V gene's germline CDR1 is DFQATT and CDR2 SNEGSKA (reference sequence). The V end lost 3 bases, the J end lost 5 bases, and 7 bases lay between the germline ends. As DNA, the CDR3 is TGCAGTGCTAGCAGGGCCGAGACCCAGTACTTC. Translation: CSASRAETQYF.

On this clone: At one boundary the junction diverges from the germline segment, which might be a read error. J is TRBJ1-1 and V is TRBV4-3; D gene unclear. CDR3 length: 15 amino acids. Per the germline V gene, CDR1 is LGHNA and CDR2 is YSLEER. The CDR3 spells CASSQDSGAFTETFF. The CDR3 DNA reads TGCGCCAGCAGCCAAGATTCGGGTGCTTTCACTGAAACTTTCTTT.

The rearrangement joins TRBV5-1 to TRBJ1-2; unclear D gene. The V and J ends lost 0 bases and 7 bases respectively, with 10 bases between them. Germline V gene data show CDR1 as SGHRS and CDR2 as YFSETQ. The CDR3 contains 13 residues. In nucleotides, the CDR3 is TGCGCCAGCAGCTTGGATCCGGCGGCTGGCTACACCTTC. Its translation: CASSLDPAAGYTF.

The chain combines TRBV5-1 with TRBJ1-2; 8 positions agree with TRBD1. J lost 8 bases, V lost 3 bases, and 12 bases had no gene match. The CDR3 totals 15 residues. Looked up from germline, CDR1 is SGHRS and CDR2 is YFSETQ. CDR3 nucleotides: TGCGCCAGCAGCTCCGCGACAGGGGAGTCGGGGGGCTACACCTTC. This translates into CASSSATGESGGYTF. Full variable domain (remainder filled in from reference TRBV5-1 and TRBJ1-2): KAGVTQTPRYLIKTRGQQVTLSCSPISGHRSVSWYQQTPGQGLQFLFEYFSETQRNKGNFPGRFSGRQFSNSRSEMNVSTLELGDSALYLCASSSATGESGGYTFGSGTRLTVV.

J is TRBJ2-1 and V is TRBV11-2; D is unclear. V shed 3 bases and J shed 2 bases, with 14 bases lying between them. CDR3 length equals 16 residues. Germline V gene data show CDR1 as SGHAT and CDR2 as FQNNGV. CDR3 in DNA: TGTGCCAGCAGCTTCTCAGCGCCGACCGCCTACAATGAGCAGTTCTTC. This encodes CASSFSAPTAYNEQFF.

This sequence joins TRBV28 and TRBJ2-7; D perhaps matches TRBD1 (6 bases). The CDR3 totals 14 residues. CDR1 and CDR2 (germline): MDHEN, SYDVKM. The V and J ends lost 3 bases and 1 base respectively, with 10 bases between them. The CDR3 region is CASSFGGSSYEQYF. As DNA, the CDR3 is TGTGCCAGCAGTTTTGGGGGCTCTTCCTACGAGCAGTACTTC.

The table lists this clone with a count of one. This rearrangement joins TRBV19 to TRBJ1-2; D is undetermined. From germline, CDR1 is LNHDA and CDR2 SQIVND (reference sequence). Trimming removed 2 bases at V and 4 bases at J, with 8 bases between. The length of the CDR3 is 13 residues. The CDR3 reads CASSIWASYGYTF. DNA for the CDR3: TGTGCCAGTAGTATATGGGCAAGCTATGGCTACACCTTC. The variable domain in full, with the rest retrieved from reference TRBV19 and TRBJ1-2, is DGGITQSPKYLFRKEGQNVTLSCEQNLNHDAMYWYRQDPGQGLRLIYYSQIVNDFQKGDIAEGYSVSREKKESFPLTVTSAQKNPTAFYLCASSIWASYGYTFGSGTRLTVV.

The chain employs TRBV19 and TRBJ2-5; maybe TRBD1 (5 bases). Looked up from germline, CDR1 is LNHDA and CDR2 is SQIVND (reference sequence). This CDR3 spans 13 amino acids. The germline V and J ends were trimmed by 4 bases and 4 bases, with 10 bases remaining between them. As DNA, the CDR3 is TGTGCCAGTAGTAAGACAGTAGTAGAGACCCAGTACTTC. Protein product: CASSKTVVETQYF.

The J gene is TRBJ2-3, the V gene TRBV5-1, with D perhaps matching TRBD1 (6 bases). V was pared by 0 bases and J by 8 bases, with 13 bases between. There are 14 residues in the CDR3. Germline CDR1 SGHRS, CDR2 YFSETQ. The CDR3 is CASSLARGGGTQYF. The DNA of the CDR3 is TGCGCCAGCAGCTTGGCCAGGGGTGGGGGTACGCAGTATTTT.

V usage is TRBV4-3 and J usage is TRBJ1-6, with D uncertain. Trimming removed 1 base at V and 10 bases at J, with 20 bases between. Germline CDR1 reads LGHNA; CDR2 reads YSLEER. This CDR3 is 17 amino acids long. CDR3: CASSQVPGGQARSPLHF. As DNA, the CDR3 is TGCGCCAGCAGCCAAGTACCTGGAGGGCAGGCACGGTCACCCCTCCACTTT.

This chain links TRBV7-2 with TRBJ1-4; 7 bases map to TRBD1. The germline CDR1 and CDR2 sequences are SGHTA and FQGNSA. The length of the CDR3 is 12 residues. The V gene end was trimmed by 5 bases and the J gene end by 13 bases; junction bases not matched to a gene: 7. The CDR3 region is CASSQRQGRLFF. The CDR3 coding sequence is TGTGCCAGCAGCCAAAGACAGGGCCGACTGTTTTTT.

This clone came up once. The chain combines TRBV19 with TRBJ2-1; tentatively, D is TRBD2 (5 bases). Germline V gene lookup returns CDR1 LNHDA and CDR2 SQIVND (reference sequence). V dropped 6 bases and J dropped 9 bases, with 27 bases sitting between them. This CDR3 is built from 17 residues. Here the CDR3 DNA reads TGTGCCAGTAGCTCTGCGACCCTGGACGAGTACGCGGGTGAGCAGTTCTTC. Translation gives CASSSATLDEYAGEQFF.

V usage is TRBV24-1 and J usage is TRBJ2-5, with TRBD2 identical over 10 bases. Germline V gene lookup returns CDR1 KGHDR and CDR2 SFDVKD. The CDR3 spans 17 residues. The V segment lost 2 bases and the J segment 5 bases; nucleotides outside the gene matches: 10. CDR3 loop: CATSDSRLAGDRETQYF. The DNA for the CDR3 is TGTGCCACCAGTGATTCTAGGCTAGCGGGGGATAGGGAGACCCAGTACTTC.

The rearrangement uses TRBV18 and TRBJ1-2; tentative D call: TRBD1 (5 bases). There are 15 residues in the CDR3. V lost 5 bases and J lost 2, with 15 bases in between. Looked up from germline, CDR1 is KGHSH and CDR2 is LQKENI. CDR3 DNA: TGTGCCAGCTCAGAAGGCTTCGGGGGGAACTATGGCTACACCTTC. Its translation is CASSEGFGGNYGYTF.

V gene TRBV27 combines with J gene TRBJ1-2, with D possibly being TRBD1 (6 bases). Germline CDR1 and CDR2: MNHEY and SMNVEV (reference sequence). V was cut by 0 bases and J by 4 bases, with 15 bases left in between. The CDR3 totals 16 residues. CDR3 sequence reads: CASSLSPRGSVYGYTF. The CDR3 DNA reads TGTGCCAGCAGTTTATCGCCGAGGGGGTCGGTCTATGGCTACACCTTC.

The chain is built from TRBV2 and TRBJ2-7, with 10 nucleotides matching TRBD1. Trimming at V came to 8 bases and at J to 1 base, leaving 8 bases not matched to a gene. Germline lookup yields CDR1 SNHLY and CDR2 FYNNEI. This CDR3 has 15 amino acids. The CDR3 spells CASYSGTGASYEQYF. In DNA, the CDR3 is TGTGCCAGCTACAGTGGGACAGGGGCGTCCTACGAGCAGTACTTC.

The chain combines TRBV7-2 with TRBJ1-6, with D maybe TRBD1 (5 bases). Trimming took 4 bases from V and 3 from J, leaving 13 bases between them. Germline CDR1 and CDR2: SGHTA and FQGNSA. The CDR3 has 16 residues. CDR3 DNA: TGTGCCAGCAGCTCACTGGGGGGACTCTATAATTCACCCCTCCACTTT. Protein product: CASSSLGGLYNSPLHF.

This chain joins TRBV2 and TRBJ2-7; D unresolved. CDR1 is SNHLY, CDR2 FYNNEI, per germline. V lost 5 bases and J lost 6, with 14 bases in between. This CDR3 has 13 residues. CDR3 sequence: CASSTNGQSEQYF. CDR3 DNA: TGTGCCAGCAGTACAAATGGGCAGTCCGAGCAGTACTTC.

The chain has TRBV6-5 and TRBJ2-7; tentative D call: TRBD1 (5 bases). Trimming took 6 bases from V and 1 from J, leaving 16 bases between them. Germline V lookup: CDR1 MNHEY, CDR2 SVGAGI. This CDR3 contains 15 residues. DNA of the CDR3: TGTGCCAGCAGCCACGTTAGAGACAGTTCCTACGAGCAGTACTTC. It codes for CASSHVRDSSYEQYF.